These 15 T cell receptor beta chains share one sample of origin, sequenced in a study of blood T cell repertoires in COVID-19. Libraries were prepared by immunoSEQ multiplex PCR; TCRdb keeps only in-frame clonotypes and omits some of them. The sample has around 160,000 clones, 70% to 90% seen once. Material for sequencing was PBMCs or T cells enriched from blood (not recorded which). The receptors come from a woman in her 30s with acute COVID-19.

The chain uses TRBV9 and TRBJ2-1, with D maybe TRBD2 (6 bases). The V gene's germline CDR1 is SGDLS and CDR2 YYNGEE. The V and J ends lost 0 bases and 7 bases respectively, with 17 bases between them. This CDR3 region has 16 residues. The CDR3 coding sequence is TGTGCCAGCAGCGTAGGAGTCGGGGGAGAGTGGAATGAGCAGTTCTTC. This translates into CASSVGVGGEWNEQFF. Together with reference TRBV9 and TRBJ2-1, the CDR3 gives the full variable domain: DSGVTQTPKHLITATGQRVTLRCSPRSGDLSVYWYQQSLDQGLQFLIQYYNGEERAKGNILERFSAQQFPDLHSELNLSSLELGDSALYFCASSVGVGGEWNEQFFGPGTRLTVL.

The chain is built from TRBV6-2 or TRBV6-3 and TRBJ1-5, with TRBD1 matching over 7 bases. CDR3 length: 19 residues. Per the germline V gene, CDR1 is MNHEY and CDR2 is SVGEGT. J lost 4 bases, V lost 4 bases, and 19 bases had no gene match. The CDR3 DNA is TGTGCCAGCAGTTCGGAAAGGTTTCAGGAGGGGGCCCCTAATCAGCCCCAGCATTTT. This codes for CASSSERFQEGAPNQPQHF.

J is TRBJ1-1 and V is TRBV7-2; no firm D call. CDR1 and CDR2 from the germline V gene are SGHTA and FQGNSA. This CDR3 has 14 residues. V lost 3 bases and J 3 bases, leaving 11 bases between the germline ends. Written as DNA, the CDR3 is TGTGCCAGCAGCTTTGCAGGATCCGACACTGAAGCTTTCTTT. As protein: CASSFAGSDTEAFF.

The chain has TRBV4-3 and TRBJ2-7, with 13 nucleotides matching TRBD2. The V gene's germline CDR1 is LGHNA and CDR2 YSLEER. This CDR3 is built from 16 residues. The ends lost 1 base at V and 5 bases at J; junction bases unmatched: 5. The CDR3 nucleotides are TGCGCCAGCAGCCAAGTTGGCGGGACTAGCGGGAACGAGCAGTACTTC. Translating it yields CASSQVGGTSGNEQYF.

This clone was picked up a small number of times. The chain carries TRBV10-3 and TRBJ1-4; D call uncertain. V lost 2 bases to trimming and J lost 7 bases, with 11 bases between them. CDR3 size: 14 residues. Germline-derived CDR1 and CDR2 are ENHRY and SYGVKD. CDR3 nucleotide sequence: TGTGCCATCAGTGAGGAGGCGGGGAGTGAAAAACTGTTTTTT. This encodes CAISEEAGSEKLFF.

This chain connects TRBV7-9 to TRBJ2-3; 10 positions agree with TRBD1. Germline V CDR1 and CDR2: SEHNR, FQNEAQ (reference sequence). The CDR3 has 15 amino acids. Losses at the gene ends were 5 bases for V and 2 bases for J; bases not matched to a gene: 4. The CDR3 DNA reads as TGTGCCAGCAGCACCGGACAGGGGGACACAGATACGCAGTATTTT. The encoded protein is CASSTGQGDTDTQYF.

V gene TRBV6-2 or TRBV6-3 combines with J gene TRBJ2-7, with 12 bases matching TRBD2. With V trimmed by 4 bases and J by 4 bases, 5 bases remained unmatched. The CDR3 runs 15 residues. Germline V gene lookup returns CDR1 MNHEY and CDR2 SVGEGT. The CDR3 region is CASSSPGLAGYEQYF. The CDR3 DNA is TGTGCCAGCAGTTCACCGGGACTAGCGGGTTACGAGCAGTACTTC.

The rearrangement links TRBV27 to TRBJ2-3; 7 bases line up with TRBD2. This CDR3 has 15 residues. The junction had 6 bases not matched to a gene; V was cut back by 5 bases and J by 1 base. Germline V gene lookup returns CDR1 MNHEY and CDR2 SMNVEV (reference sequence). Here the CDR3 DNA reads TGTGCCAGCAGTCCCTTTGCGGGAGGCACAGATACGCAGTATTTT. Translating gives CASSPFAGGTDTQYF.

The chain recombines TRBV7-9 with TRBJ2-2, with TRBD2 matching over 7 bases. Germline CDR1 and CDR2: SEHNR and FQNEAQ (reference sequence). V lost 3 bases to trimming and J lost 6 bases; unmatched junction nucleotides: 7. This CDR3 spans 15 amino acids. This CDR3 reads CASSFYDGGSGELFF. The CDR3 DNA reads as TGTGCCAGCAGCTTTTACGACGGGGGGTCCGGGGAGCTGTTTTTT.

J is TRBJ1-1 and V is TRBV21-1; the table assigns TRBD1, which was not confirmed against the DNA. TRBV21-1 constitutes a pseudogene. The CDR3 spans 16 residues. CDR3 sequence (DNA): TGTGCCAGCAGCAAAGGTTCGGGCAGGGGAGACACTGAAGCTTTCTTT. Translated: CASSKGSGRGDTEAFF.

This sequence joins TRBV19 and TRBJ1-3; no definite D call. There are 15 residues in the CDR3. Trimming cost V 6 bases and J 0 bases, with 12 bases left between them. In germline, CDR1 is LNHDA, CDR2 SQIVND (reference sequence). CDR3 DNA sequence: TGTGCCAGTAGCCACGACGGAGACTCTGGAAACACCATATATTTT. This codes for CASSHDGDSGNTIYF.

This chain uses TRBV28 with TRBJ2-1; 8 nucleotides line up with TRBD2. Losses at the gene ends were 7 bases for V and 4 bases for J; bases not matched to a gene: 6. The germline V gene has CDR1 MDHEN and CDR2 SYDVKM. This CDR3 comprises 14 residues. Here the CDR3 reads CASMVSGNYNEQFF. DNA of the CDR3: TGTGCCAGCATGGTTAGCGGGAATTACAATGAGCAGTTCTTC.

The J gene is TRBJ2-6, the V gene TRBV5-1; D is ambiguous. The length of the CDR3 is 17 residues. The germline V and J ends were trimmed by 2 bases and 2 bases, with 14 bases remaining between them. CDR1 is SGHRS and CDR2 is YFSETQ in the germline V gene. This CDR3 is CASSFTPPGTGANVLTF. The CDR3 DNA reads as TGCGCCAGCAGCTTTACCCCGCCGGGTACTGGGGCCAACGTCCTGACTTTC. The variable domain in full, completed from reference TRBV5-1 and TRBJ2-6, reads KAGVTQTPRYLIKTRGQQVTLSCSPISGHRSVSWYQQTPGQGLQFLFEYFSETQRNKGNFPGRFSGRQFSNSRSEMNVSTLELGDSALYLCASSFTPPGTGANVLTFGAGSRLTVL.

The chain employs TRBV29-1 and TRBJ1-1; 10 nucleotides line up with TRBD1. The CDR3 is made up of 12 amino acids. Trimming took 5 bases from V and 8 from J; bases not matched to a gene: 5. Germline assignment: CDR1 SQVTM and CDR2 ANQGSEA. The CDR3, as DNA: TGCAGCGTTTGGGACAGGGGTATCGAAGCTTTCTTT. Protein: CSVWDRGIEAFF.

The genes are TRBV19 and TRBJ2-2, with D possibly being TRBD1 (5 bases). Deletions cut 7 bases from V and 3 bases from J, with 15 bases between. Germline assignment: CDR1 LNHDA and CDR2 SQIVND (reference sequence). There are 15 residues in the CDR3. The DNA for the CDR3 is TGTGCCAGTATGTCGATAGGGGTGGACACCGGGGAGCTGTTTTTT. Its translation is CASMSIGVDTGELFF.